The 9 T cell receptor beta chains in this list originate from one sample, sequenced in a study of T cell repertoires in cytomegalovirus infection. TCRdb re-derived calls from the reads in MiXCR, one entry per CDR3 protein. The data contain 290,000 or so distinct CDR3 sequences, roughly 24% of them singletons. Material for sequencing was PBMCs. The receptors were sampled from a human donor in good health (CMV status not recorded). Some clones in this sample may be carry-over from other donors' samples.

Comment on this clonotype: One end of the junction fails to match germline, which may point to a read error. The V call is TRBV10-3, the J call TRBJ2-7, with D uncertain. Germline V gene sequence: CDR1 ENHRY, CDR2 SYGVKD. This CDR3 is 16 amino acids long. The CDR3 reads CDISEAGRVPPHEQYF. The CDR3 DNA sequence: TGTGACATCAGTGAGGCCGGGCGAGTTCCCCCACACGAGCAGTACTTC.

There are a few counts of this clonotype. The chain has TRBV28 and TRBJ1-1, with 8 bases that match TRBD1. The V gene's germline CDR1 is MDHEN and CDR2 SYDVKM. CDR3 length: 14 residues. V was clipped by 5 bases and J by 7 bases; unmatched bases: 9. CDR3 in DNA: TGTGCCAGCAGTCTTGGACAGGGAACTGATGAAGCTTTCTTT. This encodes CASSLGQGTDEAFF. The whole variable domain, remainder taken from reference TRBV28 and TRBJ1-1, is DVKVTQSSRYLVKRTGEKVFLECVQDMDHENMFWYRQDPGLGLRLIYFSYDVKMKEKGDIPEGYSVSREKKERFSLILESASTNQTSMYLCASSLGQGTDEAFFGQGTRLTVV.

V gene TRBV19 combines with J gene TRBJ2-1; D ambiguous. Germline CDR1 reads LNHDA; CDR2 reads SQIVND (reference sequence). The CDR3 totals 13 residues. The germline V and J ends were trimmed by 0 bases and 12 bases, with 12 bases remaining between them. CDR3 amino acids: CASSIDYAPRQFF. DNA of the CDR3: TGTGCCAGTAGTATAGATTACGCGCCCCGGCAGTTCTTC.

Many counts were recorded for this clonotype. The rearrangement joins TRBV7-9 to TRBJ1-4; possible D gene TRBD1, 5 bases. Germline loops: CDR1 SEHNR, CDR2 FQNEAQ (reference sequence). CDR3 length: 16 residues. The V gene lost 2 bases and the J gene lost 5 bases, with 15 bases spanning the gap. The CDR3 protein is CASSLTGGDYNEKLFF. In DNA form, the CDR3 reads TGTGCCAGCAGCTTAACAGGCGGGGACTACAATGAAAAACTGTTTTTT.

With respect to this clonotype: The junction does not match germline at one end; this may be a read error. The rearrangement links TRBV7-9 to TRBJ2-5; 10 nucleotides agree with TRBD1. The CDR3 spans 16 residues. Germline V gene lookup returns CDR1 SEHNR and CDR2 FQNEAQ (reference sequence). The CDR3 is CVSSEGQGTFQETQYF. The CDR3 nucleotides are TGTGTCAGCAGCGAGGGACAGGGGACTTTCCAAGAGACCCAGTACTTC.

The CDR3 sequence is CASRPTGGNIQYF. The CDR3 nucleotides read TGTGCCAGCAGACCGACAGGGGGAAACATTCAGTACTTC. The chain recombines TRBV7-9 with TRBJ2-4, with 9 positions matching TRBD1. This CDR3 region has 13 residues. Germline CDR1 SEHNR, CDR2 FQNEAQ (reference sequence). V lost 6 bases and J lost 6; bases outside the gene matches: 3.

The V call is TRBV2, the J call TRBJ2-1, with no clear D. Germline V gene sequence: CDR1 SNHLY, CDR2 FYNNEI. The CDR3 has 14 residues. The V gene lost 8 bases and the J gene lost 0 bases, with 11 bases spanning the gap. The CDR3 loop reads CASRRWSSYNEQFF. CDR3 DNA sequence: TGTGCCAGCCGGAGATGGAGCTCCTACAATGAGCAGTTCTTC.

The rearrangement uses TRBV10-3 and TRBJ1-2; 9 bases fit TRBD1. The CDR3 consists of 13 residues. V lost 7 bases and J lost 6; bases outside the gene matches: 6. In germline, CDR1 is ENHRY, CDR2 SYGVKD. The CDR3 DNA follows: TGTGCCATCACCCCGGGACAGGGCGATGGCTACACCTTC. It translates to CAITPGQGDGYTF.

This clonotype occurred many times. The chain joins TRBV28 to TRBJ1-5; D unclear. CDR3 size: 14 residues. Looked up from germline, CDR1 is MDHEN and CDR2 is SYDVKM. Trimming shortened V by 6 bases and J by 4 bases, and 13 bases separated the two germline ends. CDR3 amino acids: CASSHGNGNQPQHF. In DNA form, the CDR3 reads TGTGCCAGCAGCCACGGGAACGGGAATCAGCCCCAGCATTTT.